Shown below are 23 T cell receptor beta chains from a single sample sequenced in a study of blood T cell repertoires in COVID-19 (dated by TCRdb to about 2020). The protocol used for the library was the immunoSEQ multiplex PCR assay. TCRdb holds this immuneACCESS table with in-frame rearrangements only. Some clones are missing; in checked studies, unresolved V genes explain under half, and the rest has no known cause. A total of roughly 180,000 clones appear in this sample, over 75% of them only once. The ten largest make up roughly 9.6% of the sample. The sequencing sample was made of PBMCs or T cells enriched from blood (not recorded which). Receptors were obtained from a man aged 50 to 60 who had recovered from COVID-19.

DNA of the CDR3: TGTGCCAGCAGTTACGACCCCGGCAGGGGGCTAGATACGCAGTATTTT. Its translation is CASSYDPGRGLDTQYF. J is TRBJ2-3 and V is TRBV6-5; 8 bases line up with TRBD1. The CDR3 is made up of 16 amino acids. V lost 2 bases, J lost 5 bases, and 9 bases stayed unmatched. The germline CDR1 and CDR2 sequences are MNHEY and SVGAGI.

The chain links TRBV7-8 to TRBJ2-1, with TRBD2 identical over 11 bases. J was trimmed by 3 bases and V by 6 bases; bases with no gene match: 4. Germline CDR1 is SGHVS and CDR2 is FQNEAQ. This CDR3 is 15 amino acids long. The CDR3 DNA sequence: TGTGCCAGCAGTTTCGGGACTAGCGGCTACAATGAGCAGTTCTTC. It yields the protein CASSFGTSGYNEQFF. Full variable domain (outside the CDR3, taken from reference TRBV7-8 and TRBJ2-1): GAGVSQSPRYKVAKRGQDVALRCDPISGHVSLFWYQQALGQGPEFLTYFQNEAQLDKSGLPSDRFFAERPEGSVSTLKIQRTQQEDSAVYLCASSFGTSGYNEQFFGPGTRLTVL.

CDR3 in amino acids: CASSLGQGLHGYTF. CDR3 bases: TGTGCCAGCAGTTTGGGACAGGGACTACATGGCTACACCTTC. The rearrangement uses TRBV28 and TRBJ1-2; 9 nucleotides agree with TRBD1. V was pared by 3 bases and J by 6 bases, with 5 bases of the junction left unmatched. Germline V lookup: CDR1 MDHEN, CDR2 SYDVKM. The CDR3 sequence is 14 residues long.

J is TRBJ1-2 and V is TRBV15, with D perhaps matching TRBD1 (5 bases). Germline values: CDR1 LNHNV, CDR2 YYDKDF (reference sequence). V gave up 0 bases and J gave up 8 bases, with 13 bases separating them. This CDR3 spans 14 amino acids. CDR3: CATSRDTGEGGYTF. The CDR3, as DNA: TGTGCCACCAGCAGAGATACGGGGGAGGGAGGCTACACCTTC.

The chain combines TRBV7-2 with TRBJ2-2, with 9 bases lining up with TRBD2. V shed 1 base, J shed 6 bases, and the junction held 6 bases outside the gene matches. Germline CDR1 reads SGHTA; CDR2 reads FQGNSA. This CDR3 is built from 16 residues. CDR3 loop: CASSLVAGGVSGELFF. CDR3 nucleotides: TGTGCCAGCAGCTTAGTTGCGGGAGGGGTGTCCGGGGAGCTGTTTTTT.

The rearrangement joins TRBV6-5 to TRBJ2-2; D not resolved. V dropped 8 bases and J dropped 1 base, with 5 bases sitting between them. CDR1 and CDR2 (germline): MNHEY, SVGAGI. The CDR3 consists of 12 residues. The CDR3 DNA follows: TGTGCCAGCTCAGTGAACACCGGGGAGCTGTTTTTT. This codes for CASSVNTGELFF.

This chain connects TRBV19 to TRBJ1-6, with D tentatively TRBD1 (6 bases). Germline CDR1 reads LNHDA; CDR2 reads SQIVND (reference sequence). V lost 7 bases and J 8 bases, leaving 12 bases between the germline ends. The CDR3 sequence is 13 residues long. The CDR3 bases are TGTGCCAGTACCAGGGGTAAAGATTCACCCCTCCACTTT. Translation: CASTRGKDSPLHF.

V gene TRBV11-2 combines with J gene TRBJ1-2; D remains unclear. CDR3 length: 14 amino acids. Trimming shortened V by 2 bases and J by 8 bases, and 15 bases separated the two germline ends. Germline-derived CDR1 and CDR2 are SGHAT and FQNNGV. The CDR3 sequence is CASSLSAGSDGYTF. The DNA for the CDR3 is TGTGCCAGCAGCTTATCCGCCGGGTCTGACGGCTACACCTTC.

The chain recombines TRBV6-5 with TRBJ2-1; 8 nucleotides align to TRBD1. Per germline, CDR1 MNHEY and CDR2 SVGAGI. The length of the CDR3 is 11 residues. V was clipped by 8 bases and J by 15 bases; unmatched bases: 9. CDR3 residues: CASSAGRGRFF. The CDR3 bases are TGTGCCAGCTCCGCGGGCAGGGGGCGGTTCTTC.

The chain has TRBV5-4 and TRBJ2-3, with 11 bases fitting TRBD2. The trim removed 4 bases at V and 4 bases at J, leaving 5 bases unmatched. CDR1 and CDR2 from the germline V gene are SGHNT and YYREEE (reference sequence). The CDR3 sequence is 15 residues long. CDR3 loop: CASSLSGGAADTQYF. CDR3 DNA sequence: TGTGCCAGCAGCCTTAGCGGGGGGGCCGCAGATACGCAGTATTTT.

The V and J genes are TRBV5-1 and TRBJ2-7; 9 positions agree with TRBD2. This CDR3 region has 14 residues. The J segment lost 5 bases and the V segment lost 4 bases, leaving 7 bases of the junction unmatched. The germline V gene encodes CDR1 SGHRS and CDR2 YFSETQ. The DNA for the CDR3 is TGCGCCAGCAGCCTCCCTAGCGGGGACGACGAGCAGTACTTC. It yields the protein CASSLPSGDDEQYF.

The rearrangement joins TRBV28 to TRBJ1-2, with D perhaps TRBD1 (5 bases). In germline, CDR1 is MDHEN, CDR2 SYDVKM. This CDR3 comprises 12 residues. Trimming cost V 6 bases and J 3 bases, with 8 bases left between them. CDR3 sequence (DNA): TGTGCCAGCAGCGACAGTCACTATGGCTACACCTTC. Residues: CASSDSHYGYTF.

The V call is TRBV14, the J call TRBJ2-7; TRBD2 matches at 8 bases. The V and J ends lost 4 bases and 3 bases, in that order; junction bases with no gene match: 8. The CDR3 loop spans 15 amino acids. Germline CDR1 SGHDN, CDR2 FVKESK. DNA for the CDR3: TGTGCCAGCAGCCCGGGGGGAGCGGGAGTCTACGAGCAGTACTTC. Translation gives CASSPGGAGVYEQYF. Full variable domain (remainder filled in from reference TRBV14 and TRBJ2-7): EAGVTQFPSHSVIEKGQTVTLRCDPISGHDNLYWYRRVMGKEIKFLLHFVKESKQDESGMPNNRFLAERTGGTYSTLKVQPAELEDSGVYFCASSPGGAGVYEQYFGPGTRLTVT.

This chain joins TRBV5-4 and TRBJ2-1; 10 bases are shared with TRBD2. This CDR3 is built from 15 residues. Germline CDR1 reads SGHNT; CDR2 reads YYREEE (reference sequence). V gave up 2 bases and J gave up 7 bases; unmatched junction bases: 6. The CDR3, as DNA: TGTGCCAGCAGCTTCGGACTAGCGGTGGGGAATGAGCAGTTCTTC. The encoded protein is CASSFGLAVGNEQFF.

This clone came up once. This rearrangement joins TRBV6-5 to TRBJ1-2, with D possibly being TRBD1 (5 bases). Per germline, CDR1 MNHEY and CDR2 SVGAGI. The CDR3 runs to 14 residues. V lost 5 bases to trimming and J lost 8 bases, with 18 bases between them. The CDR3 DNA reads TGTGCCAGCAGTCGGGGAAGGGAGGGGTACGGCTACACCTTC. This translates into CASSRGREGYGYTF.

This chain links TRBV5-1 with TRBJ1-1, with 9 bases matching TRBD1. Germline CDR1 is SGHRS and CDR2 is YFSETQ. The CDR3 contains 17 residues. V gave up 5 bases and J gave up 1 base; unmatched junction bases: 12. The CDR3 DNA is TGCGCCAGCAGTCCGACAGGGGGTGGCGTGTCGAACACTGAAGCTTTCTTT. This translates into CASSPTGGGVSNTEAFF.

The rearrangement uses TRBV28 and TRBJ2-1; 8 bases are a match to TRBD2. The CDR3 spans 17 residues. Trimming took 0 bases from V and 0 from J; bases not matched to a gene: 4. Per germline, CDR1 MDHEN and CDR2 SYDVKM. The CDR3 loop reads CASSLWASGFSYNEQFF. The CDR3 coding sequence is TGTGCCAGCAGTTTATGGGCTAGCGGGTTCTCCTACAATGAGCAGTTCTTC.

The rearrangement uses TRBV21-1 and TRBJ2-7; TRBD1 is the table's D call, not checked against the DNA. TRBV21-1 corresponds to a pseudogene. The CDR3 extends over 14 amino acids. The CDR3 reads CASSKVGGSYEQYF. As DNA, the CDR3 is TGTGCCAGCAGCAAAGTAGGGGGATCCTACGAGCAGTACTTC.

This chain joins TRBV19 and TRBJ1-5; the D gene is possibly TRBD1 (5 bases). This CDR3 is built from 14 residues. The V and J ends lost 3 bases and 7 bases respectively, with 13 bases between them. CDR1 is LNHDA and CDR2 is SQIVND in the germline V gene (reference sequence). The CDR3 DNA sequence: TGTGCCAGTAGTATTTCTCGGGGGACCCAGCCCCAGCATTTT. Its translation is CASSISRGTQPQHF.

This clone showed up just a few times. The CDR3 here is CASSSDSLNYGYTF. Written as DNA, the CDR3 is TGCGCCAGCAGCTCGGACAGCCTTAACTATGGCTACACCTTC. The gene calls are TRBV5-1 and TRBJ1-2, with D tentatively TRBD1 (6 bases). From germline, CDR1 is SGHRS and CDR2 YFSETQ. V was trimmed by 3 bases and J by 1 base, leaving 10 bases between them. This CDR3 is built from 14 residues.

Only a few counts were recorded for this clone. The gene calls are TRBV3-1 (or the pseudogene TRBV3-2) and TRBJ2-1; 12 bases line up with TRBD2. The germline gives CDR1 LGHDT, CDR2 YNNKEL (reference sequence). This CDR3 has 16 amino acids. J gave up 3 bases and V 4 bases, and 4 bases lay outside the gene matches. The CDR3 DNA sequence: TGTGCCAGCAGCCTGCGGACTAGCGGGGACTACAATGAGCAGTTCTTC. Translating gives CASSLRTSGDYNEQFF.

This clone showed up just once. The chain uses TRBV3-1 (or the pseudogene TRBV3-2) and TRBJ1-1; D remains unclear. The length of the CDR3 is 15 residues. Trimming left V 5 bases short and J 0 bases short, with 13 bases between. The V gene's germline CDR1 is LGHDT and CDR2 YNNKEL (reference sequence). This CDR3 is CASSEGTTMNTEAFF. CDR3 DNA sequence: TGTGCCAGCAGCGAAGGAACAACAATGAACACTGAAGCTTTCTTT.

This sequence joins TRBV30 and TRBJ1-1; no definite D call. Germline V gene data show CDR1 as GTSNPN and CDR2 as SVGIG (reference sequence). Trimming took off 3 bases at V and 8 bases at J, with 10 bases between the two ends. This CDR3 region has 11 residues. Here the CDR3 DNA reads TGTGCCTGGAGGATGGCGGGAGAAGCTTTCTTT. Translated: CAWRMAGEAFF.